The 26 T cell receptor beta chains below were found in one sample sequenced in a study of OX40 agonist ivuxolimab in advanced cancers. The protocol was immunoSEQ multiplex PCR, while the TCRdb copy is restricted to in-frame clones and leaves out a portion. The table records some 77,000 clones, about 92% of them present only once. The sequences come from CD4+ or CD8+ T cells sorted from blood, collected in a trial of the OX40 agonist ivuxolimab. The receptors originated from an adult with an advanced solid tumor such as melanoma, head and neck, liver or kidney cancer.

Written as DNA, the CDR3 is TGTGCCTGGAGTGCGATGGACAGGGTGGAATGTCAGCCCCAGCATTTT. Encoded protein: CAWSAMDRVECQPQHF. The chain combines TRBV30 with TRBJ1-5; TRBD1 agrees at 8 bases. The CDR3 has 16 amino acids. V lost 1 base to trimming and J lost 6 bases; unmatched junction nucleotides: 11. Germline values: CDR1 GTSNPN, CDR2 SVGIG (reference sequence).

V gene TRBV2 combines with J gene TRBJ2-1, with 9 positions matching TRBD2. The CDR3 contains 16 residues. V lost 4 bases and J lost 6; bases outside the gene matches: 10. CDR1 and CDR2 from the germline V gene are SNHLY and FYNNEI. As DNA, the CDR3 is TGTGCCAGCAGTGGGGGAAGGCGGGAGGGCCCCAATGAGCAGTTCTTC. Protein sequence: CASSGGRREGPNEQFF.

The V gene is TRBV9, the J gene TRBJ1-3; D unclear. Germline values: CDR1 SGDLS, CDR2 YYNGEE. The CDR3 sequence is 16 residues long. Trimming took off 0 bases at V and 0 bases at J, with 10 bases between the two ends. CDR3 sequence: CASSVGTSNSGNTIYF. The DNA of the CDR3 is TGTGCCAGCAGCGTAGGGACGTCCAACTCTGGAAACACCATATATTTT. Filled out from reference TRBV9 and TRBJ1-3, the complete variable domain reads DSGVTQTPKHLITATGQRVTLRCSPRSGDLSVYWYQQSLDQGLQFLIQYYNGEERAKGNILERFSAQQFPDLHSELNLSSLELGDSALYFCASSVGTSNSGNTIYFGEGSWLTVV.

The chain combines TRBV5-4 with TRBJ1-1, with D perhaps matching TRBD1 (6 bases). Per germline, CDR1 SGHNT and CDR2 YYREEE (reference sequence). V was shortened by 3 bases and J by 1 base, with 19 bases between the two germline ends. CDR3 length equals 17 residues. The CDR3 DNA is TGTGCCAGCAGCTCTAACCCCGCCGCAGGGGAGAACACTGAAGCTTTCTTT. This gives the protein CASSSNPAAGENTEAFF.

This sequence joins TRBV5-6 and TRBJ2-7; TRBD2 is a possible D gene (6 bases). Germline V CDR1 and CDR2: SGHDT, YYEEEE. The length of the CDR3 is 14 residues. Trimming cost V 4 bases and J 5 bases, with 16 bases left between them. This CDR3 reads CASSPTRRDHEQYF. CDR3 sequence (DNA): TGTGCCAGCAGCCCAACTCGGCGGGACCACGAGCAGTACTTC.

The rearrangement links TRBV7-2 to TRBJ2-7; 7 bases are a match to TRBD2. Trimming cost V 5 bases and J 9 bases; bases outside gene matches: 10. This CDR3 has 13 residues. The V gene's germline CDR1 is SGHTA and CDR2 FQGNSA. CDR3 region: CASSPPTSPRQYF. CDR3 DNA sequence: TGTGCCAGCAGCCCTCCGACTAGCCCCAGGCAGTACTTC. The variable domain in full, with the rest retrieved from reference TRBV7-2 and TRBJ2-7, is GAGVSQSPSNKVTEKGKDVELRCDPISGHTALYWYRQSLGQGLEFLIYFQGNSAPDKSGLPSDRFSAERTGGSVSTLTIQRTQQEDSAVYLCASSPPTSPRQYFGPGTRLTVT.

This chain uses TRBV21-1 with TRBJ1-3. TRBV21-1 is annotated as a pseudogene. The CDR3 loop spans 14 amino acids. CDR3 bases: TGTGCCAGCAGCAAACGGGGGGGGAGAAACACCATATATTTT. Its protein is CASSKRGGRNTIYF.

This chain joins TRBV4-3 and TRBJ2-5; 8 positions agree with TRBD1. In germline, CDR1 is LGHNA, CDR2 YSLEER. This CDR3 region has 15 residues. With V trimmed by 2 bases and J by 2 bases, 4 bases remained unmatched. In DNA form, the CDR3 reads TGCGCCAGCAGCCAACGGACAGGGAGGCAAGAGACCCAGTACTTC. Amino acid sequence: CASSQRTGRQETQYF.

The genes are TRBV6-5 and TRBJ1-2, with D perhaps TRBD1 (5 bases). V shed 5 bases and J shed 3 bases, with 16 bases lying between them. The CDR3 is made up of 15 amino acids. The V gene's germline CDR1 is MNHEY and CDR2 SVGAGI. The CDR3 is CASSQPGGAYYGYTF. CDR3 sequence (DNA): TGTGCCAGCAGTCAGCCCGGGGGTGCTTACTATGGCTACACCTTC.

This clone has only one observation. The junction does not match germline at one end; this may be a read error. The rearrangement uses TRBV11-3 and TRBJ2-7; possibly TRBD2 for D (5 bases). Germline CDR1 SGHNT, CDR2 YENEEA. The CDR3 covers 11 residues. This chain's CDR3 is CASSVDYAQYF. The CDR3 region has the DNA TGTGCCAGCAGCGTAGACTATGCACAGTACTTC.

Here the CDR3 DNA reads TGTGCCAGCAGCTTGGACGGTAACTATGGCTACACCTTC. Protein: CASSLDGNYGYTF. The gene calls are TRBV5-6 and TRBJ1-2, with D unresolved. Between the trimmed V and J ends, which lost 0 bases and 1 base, there was a span of 4 bases. The germline gives CDR1 SGHDT, CDR2 YYEEEE. This CDR3 is built from 13 residues.

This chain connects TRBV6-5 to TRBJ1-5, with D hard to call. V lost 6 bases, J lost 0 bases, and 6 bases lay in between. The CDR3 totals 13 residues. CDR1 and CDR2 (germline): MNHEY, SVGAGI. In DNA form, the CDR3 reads TGTGCCAGCAGGACAAGTAGCAATCAGCCCCAGCATTTT. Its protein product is CASRTSSNQPQHF.

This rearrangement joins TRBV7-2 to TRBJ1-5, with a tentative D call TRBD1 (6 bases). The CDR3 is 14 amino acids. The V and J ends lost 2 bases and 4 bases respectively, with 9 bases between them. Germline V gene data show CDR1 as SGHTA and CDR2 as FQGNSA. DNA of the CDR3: TGTGCCAGCAGCTTAACAGGGCCTAATCAGCCCCAGCATTTT. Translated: CASSLTGPNQPQHF.

The CDR3 sequence is CATSRDRGRAKNIQYF. DNA of the CDR3: TGTGCCACCAGCAGAGACAGGGGAAGAGCCAAAAACATTCAGTACTTC. The rearrangement joins TRBV15 to TRBJ2-4, with D maybe TRBD1 (6 bases). Deletions cut 0 bases from V and 0 bases from J, with 9 bases between. Germline loops: CDR1 LNHNV, CDR2 YYDKDF (reference sequence). The CDR3 is 16 residues long.

This CDR3 is CASSGGQGGELFF. As DNA, the CDR3 is TGTGCCAGCAGCGGGGGACAGGGCGGGGAGCTGTTTTTT. The chain links TRBV7-2 to TRBJ2-2; 9 bases map to TRBD1. The CDR3 is 13 amino acids. Germline assignment: CDR1 SGHTA and CDR2 FQGNSA. V gave up 5 bases and J gave up 7 bases; unmatched junction bases: 2.

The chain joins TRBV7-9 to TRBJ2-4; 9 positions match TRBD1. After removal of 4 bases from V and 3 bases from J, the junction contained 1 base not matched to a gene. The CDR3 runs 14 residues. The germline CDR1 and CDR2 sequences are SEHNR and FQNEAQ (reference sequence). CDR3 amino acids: CASSSTGGKNIQYF. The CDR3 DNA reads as TGTGCCAGCAGCTCGACAGGGGGCAAAAACATTCAGTACTTC.

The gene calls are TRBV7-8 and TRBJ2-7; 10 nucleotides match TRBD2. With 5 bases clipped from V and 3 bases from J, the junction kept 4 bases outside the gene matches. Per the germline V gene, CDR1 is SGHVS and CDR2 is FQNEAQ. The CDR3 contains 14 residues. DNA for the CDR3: TGTGCCAGCAGCAAAGCGGGAGGGATCTACGAGCAGTACTTC. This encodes CASSKAGGIYEQYF.

The CDR3 DNA reads as TGTGCCAGCAGACGGACAGGGGGCCTTACTGAAGCTTTCTTT. This encodes CASRRTGGLTEAFF. The chain employs TRBV7-2 and TRBJ1-1; 11 bases fit TRBD1. The CDR3 is 14 residues long. Germline values: CDR1 SGHTA, CDR2 FQGNSA. J gave up 5 bases and V 6 bases, and 5 bases lay outside the gene matches.

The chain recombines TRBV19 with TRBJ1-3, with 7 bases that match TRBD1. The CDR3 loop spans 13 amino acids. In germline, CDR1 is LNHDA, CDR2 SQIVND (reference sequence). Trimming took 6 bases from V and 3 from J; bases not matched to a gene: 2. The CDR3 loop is CASRDRVGNTIYF. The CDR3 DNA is TGTGCCAGTAGAGACAGGGTTGGAAACACCATATATTTT.

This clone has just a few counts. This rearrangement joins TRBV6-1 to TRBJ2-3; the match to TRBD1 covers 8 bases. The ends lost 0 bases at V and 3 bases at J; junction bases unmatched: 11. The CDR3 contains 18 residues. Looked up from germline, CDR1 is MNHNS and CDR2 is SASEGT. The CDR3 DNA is TGTGCCAGCAGTGAAGCGGGGGTCAGGGGGCGGGAAACAGATACGCAGTATTTT. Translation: CASSEAGVRGRETDTQYF.

CDR3 in DNA: TGTGCCAGCAGCCAGAGCAATGAGCAGTTCTTC. Translated: CASSQSNEQFF. V is TRBV14 and J is TRBJ2-1; D unclear. V was clipped by 3 bases and J by 6 bases, with 3 bases between them. Germline V lookup: CDR1 SGHDN, CDR2 FVKESK. The CDR3 runs to 11 residues.

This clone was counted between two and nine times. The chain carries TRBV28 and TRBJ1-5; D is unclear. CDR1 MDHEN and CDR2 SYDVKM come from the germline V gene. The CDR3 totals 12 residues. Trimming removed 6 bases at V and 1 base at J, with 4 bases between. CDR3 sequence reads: CASSQSNQPQHF. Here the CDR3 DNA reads TGTGCCAGCAGCCAGAGCAATCAGCCCCAGCATTTT.

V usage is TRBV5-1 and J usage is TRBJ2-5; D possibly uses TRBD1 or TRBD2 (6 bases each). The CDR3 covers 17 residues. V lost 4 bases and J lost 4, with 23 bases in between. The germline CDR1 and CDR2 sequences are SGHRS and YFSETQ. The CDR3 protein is CASSRGPGTTNRETQYF. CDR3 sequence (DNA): TGCGCCAGCAGCCGGGGGCCAGGGACAACGAATCGAGAGACCCAGTACTTC.

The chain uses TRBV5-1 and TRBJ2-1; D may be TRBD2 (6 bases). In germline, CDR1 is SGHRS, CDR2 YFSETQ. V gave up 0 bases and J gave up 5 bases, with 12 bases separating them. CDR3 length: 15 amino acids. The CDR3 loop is CASSLVSGLDNEQFF. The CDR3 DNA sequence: TGCGCCAGCAGCTTGGTCAGCGGGCTAGACAATGAGCAGTTCTTC.

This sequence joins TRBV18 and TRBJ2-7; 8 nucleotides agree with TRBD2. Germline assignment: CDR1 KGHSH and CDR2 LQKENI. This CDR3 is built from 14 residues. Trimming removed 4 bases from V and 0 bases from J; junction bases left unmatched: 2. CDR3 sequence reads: CASSLSGSSYEQYF. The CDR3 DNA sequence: TGTGCCAGCTCACTCAGCGGGAGCTCCTACGAGCAGTACTTC.

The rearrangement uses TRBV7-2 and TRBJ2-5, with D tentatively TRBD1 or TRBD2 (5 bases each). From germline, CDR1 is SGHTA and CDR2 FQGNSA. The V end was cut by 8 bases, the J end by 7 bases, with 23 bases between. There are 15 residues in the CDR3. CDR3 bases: TGTGCCAGCTTACCTCAACCGGGACCGCGGACGACCCAGTACTTC. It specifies CASLPQPGPRTTQYF.